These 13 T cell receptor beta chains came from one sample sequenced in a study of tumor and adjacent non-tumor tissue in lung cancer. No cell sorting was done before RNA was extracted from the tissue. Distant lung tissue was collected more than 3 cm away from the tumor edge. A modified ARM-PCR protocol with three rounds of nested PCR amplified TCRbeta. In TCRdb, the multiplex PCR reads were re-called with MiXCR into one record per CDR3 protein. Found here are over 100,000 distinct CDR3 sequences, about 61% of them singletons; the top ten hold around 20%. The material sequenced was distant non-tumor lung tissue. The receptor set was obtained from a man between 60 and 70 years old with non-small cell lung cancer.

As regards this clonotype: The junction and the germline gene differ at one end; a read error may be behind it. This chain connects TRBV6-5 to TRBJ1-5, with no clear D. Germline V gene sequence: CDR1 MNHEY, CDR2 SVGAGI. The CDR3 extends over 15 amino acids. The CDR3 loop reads CANSYSRSSNQPQHF. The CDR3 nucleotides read TGTGCCAACAGTTACAGCCGATCTAGCAATCAGCCCCAGCATTTT.

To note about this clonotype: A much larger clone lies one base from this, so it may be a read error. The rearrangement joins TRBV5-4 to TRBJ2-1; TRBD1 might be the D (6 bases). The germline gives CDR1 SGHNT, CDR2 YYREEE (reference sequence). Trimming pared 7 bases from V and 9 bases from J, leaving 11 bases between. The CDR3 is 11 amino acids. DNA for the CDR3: TGTGCCAGCTTGGGGGACATTGAGCAGTTCTTC. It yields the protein CASLGDIEQFF.

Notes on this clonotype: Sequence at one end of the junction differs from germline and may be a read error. CDR3 sequence: CASRQPGLDDTQYF. The CDR3 DNA follows: TGCGCCAGCCGCCAGCCGGGACTTGATGATACGCAGTATTTT. The chain employs TRBV4-1 and TRBJ2-3; maybe TRBD2 (6 bases). CDR3 length: 14 amino acids. Germline V CDR1 and CDR2: MGHRA, YSYEKL.

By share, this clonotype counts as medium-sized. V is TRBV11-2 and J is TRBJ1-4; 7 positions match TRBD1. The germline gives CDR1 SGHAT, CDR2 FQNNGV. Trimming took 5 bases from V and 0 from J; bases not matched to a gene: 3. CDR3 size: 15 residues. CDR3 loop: CASSRTGATNEKLFF. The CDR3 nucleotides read TGTGCCAGCAGCCGCACAGGGGCAACTAATGAAAAACTGTTTTTT.

This CDR3 reads CASSLRGRRSEQFF. The CDR3 DNA sequence: TGTGCCAGCTCCTTAAGGGGCAGACGTAGTGAGCAGTTCTTC. V usage is TRBV6-6 and J usage is TRBJ2-1; possibly TRBD1 for D (5 bases). Germline V gene data show CDR1 as MNHNY and CDR2 as SVGAGI (reference sequence). Trimming took off 8 bases at V and 9 bases at J, with 20 bases between the two ends. The CDR3 runs 14 residues.

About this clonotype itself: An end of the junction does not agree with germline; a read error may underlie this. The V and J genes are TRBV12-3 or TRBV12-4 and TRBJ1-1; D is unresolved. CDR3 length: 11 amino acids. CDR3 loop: CASSLGTETSF. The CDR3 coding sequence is TGTGCCAGCAGTTTGGGAACTGAAACTTCCTTT.

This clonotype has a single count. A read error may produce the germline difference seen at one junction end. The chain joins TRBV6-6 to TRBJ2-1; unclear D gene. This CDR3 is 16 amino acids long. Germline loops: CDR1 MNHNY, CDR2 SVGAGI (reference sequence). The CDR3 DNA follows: TGTGCCAGCAGTACGTCTAGTTTTGAGTGGGTTAATGAGCCGTTCTTC. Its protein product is CASSTSSFEWVNEPFF.

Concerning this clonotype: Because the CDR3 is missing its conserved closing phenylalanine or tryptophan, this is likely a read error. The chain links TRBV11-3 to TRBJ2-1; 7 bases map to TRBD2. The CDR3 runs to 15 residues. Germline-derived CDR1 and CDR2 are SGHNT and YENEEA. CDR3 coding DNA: TGCGCCAGCAGCTATAGCGTCGGAGCGGGAAATGTGCAGTTCCTC. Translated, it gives CASSYSVGAGNVQFL.

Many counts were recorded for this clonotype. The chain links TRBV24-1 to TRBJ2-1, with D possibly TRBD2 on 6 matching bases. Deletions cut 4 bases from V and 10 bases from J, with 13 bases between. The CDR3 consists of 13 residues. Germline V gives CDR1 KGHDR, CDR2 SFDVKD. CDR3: CATSDPGLPEQFF. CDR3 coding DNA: TGTGCCACCAGTGACCCCGGACTACCGGAGCAGTTCTTC.

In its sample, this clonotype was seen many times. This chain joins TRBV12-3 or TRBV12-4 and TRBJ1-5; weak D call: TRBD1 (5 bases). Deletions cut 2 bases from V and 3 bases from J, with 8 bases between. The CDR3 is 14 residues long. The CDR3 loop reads CASSLSGPNQPQHF. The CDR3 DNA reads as TGTGCCAGCAGTTTATCAGGGCCCAATCAGCCCCAGCATTTT.

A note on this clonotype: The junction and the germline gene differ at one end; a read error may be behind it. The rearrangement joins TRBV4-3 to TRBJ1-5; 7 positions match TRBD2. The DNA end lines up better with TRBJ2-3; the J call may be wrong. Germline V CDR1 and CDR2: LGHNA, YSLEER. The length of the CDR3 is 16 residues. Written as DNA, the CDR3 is TGCGTCAGCAGCCAGGATTGGGGGGGGTGGGTGAAGCCCCAGTATTTT. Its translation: CVSSQDWGGWVKPQYF.

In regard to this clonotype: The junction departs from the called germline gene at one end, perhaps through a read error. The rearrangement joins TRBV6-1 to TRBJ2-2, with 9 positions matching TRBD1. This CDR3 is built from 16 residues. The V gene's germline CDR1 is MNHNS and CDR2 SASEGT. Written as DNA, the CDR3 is TGTGCCAGCAGTGCCCACAGGGGGCGGAACATCGGGGACCTGTTTTTT. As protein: CASSAHRGRNIGDLFF.

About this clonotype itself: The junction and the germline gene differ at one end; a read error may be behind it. The CDR3 loop reads CASSHGGQGTNERFF. The CDR3 DNA reads TGTGCCAGCAGTCACGGGGGACAGGGTACCAATGAGCGGTTCTTC. This chain joins TRBV6-5 and TRBJ2-1; 9 bases are shared with TRBD1. CDR1 is MNHEY and CDR2 is SVGAGI in the germline V gene. This CDR3 spans 15 amino acids.